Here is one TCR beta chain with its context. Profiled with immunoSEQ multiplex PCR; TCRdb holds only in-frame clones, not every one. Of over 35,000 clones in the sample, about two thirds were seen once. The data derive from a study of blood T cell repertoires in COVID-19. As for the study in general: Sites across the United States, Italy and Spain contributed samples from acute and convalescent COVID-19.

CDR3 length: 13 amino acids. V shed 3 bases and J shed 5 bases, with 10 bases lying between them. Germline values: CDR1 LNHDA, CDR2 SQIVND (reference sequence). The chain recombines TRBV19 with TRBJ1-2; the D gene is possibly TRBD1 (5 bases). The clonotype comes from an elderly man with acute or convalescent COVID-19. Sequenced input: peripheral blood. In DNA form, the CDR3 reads TGTGCCAGTAGTATCCCGGGGGTTTATGGCTACACCTTC. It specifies CASSIPGVYGYTF.